This passage covers 3 T cell receptor beta chains from one sample sequenced in a study of blood T cell repertoires in COVID-19. This table comes from immunoSEQ multiplex PCR, and its TCRdb copy is limited to in-frame clones, with some not included. The sample includes about 140,000 clones, 60% to 85% of them seen just once. What was sequenced was peripheral blood. Source of these receptors: a man aged 50 to 59 with acute or convalescent COVID-19.

The rearrangement uses TRBV12-3 or TRBV12-4 and TRBJ1-1; 7 bases agree with TRBD1. With V trimmed by 9 bases and J by 7 bases, 5 bases remained unmatched. The CDR3 is made up of 11 amino acids. The CDR3 bases are TGTGCCAGTGGAGGGGGCCTTGAAGCTTTCTTT. Protein: CASGGGLEAFF.

The gene calls are TRBV12-3 or TRBV12-4 and TRBJ1-1; a weak D match, TRBD1 (6 bases). This CDR3 contains 13 residues. The V and J ends lost 3 bases and 7 bases respectively, with 12 bases between them. The CDR3 bases are TGTGCCAGCAGTTTCGTCAGGGGACGTGAAGCTTTCTTT. This encodes CASSFVRGREAFF.

The chain uses TRBV10-1 and TRBJ2-3; 7 bases match TRBD1. The V and J ends lost 3 bases and 4 bases, in that order; junction bases with no gene match: 7. This CDR3 has 15 amino acids. Germline V CDR1 and CDR2: WNHNN, SYGVQD (reference sequence). The CDR3 sequence: CASSESLTGPDTQYF. The CDR3 DNA reads TGCGCCAGCAGTGAATCGCTGACAGGGCCAGATACGCAGTATTTT.